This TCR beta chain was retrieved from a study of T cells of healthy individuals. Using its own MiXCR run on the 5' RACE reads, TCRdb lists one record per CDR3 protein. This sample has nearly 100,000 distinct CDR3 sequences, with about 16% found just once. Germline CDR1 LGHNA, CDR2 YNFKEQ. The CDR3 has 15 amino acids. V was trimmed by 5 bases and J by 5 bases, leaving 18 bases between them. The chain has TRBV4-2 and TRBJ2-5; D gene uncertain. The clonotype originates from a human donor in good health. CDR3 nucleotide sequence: TGTGCCAGCAGCGGCCGACACCCCGGCGATGAGACCCAGTACTTC. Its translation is CASSGRHPGDETQYF.